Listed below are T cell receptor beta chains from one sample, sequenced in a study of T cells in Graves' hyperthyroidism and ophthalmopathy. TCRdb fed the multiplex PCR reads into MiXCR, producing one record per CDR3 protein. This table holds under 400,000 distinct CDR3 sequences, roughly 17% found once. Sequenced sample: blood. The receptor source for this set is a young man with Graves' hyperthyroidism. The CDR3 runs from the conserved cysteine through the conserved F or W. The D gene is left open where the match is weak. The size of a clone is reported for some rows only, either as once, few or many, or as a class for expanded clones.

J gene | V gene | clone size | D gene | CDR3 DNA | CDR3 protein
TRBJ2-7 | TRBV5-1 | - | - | TGCGCCAGCAGCTCCCTGGGGGTACCCTACGAGCAGTACTTC | CASSSLGVPYEQYF
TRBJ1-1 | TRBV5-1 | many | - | TGCGCCAGCAGCAGTGCGGCGGCGAACACTGAAGCTTTCTTT | CASSSAAANTEAFF
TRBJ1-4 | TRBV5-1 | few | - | TGCGCCAGCAGACGGCAGTTACCTAATGAAAAACTGTTTTTT | CASRRQLPNEKLFF
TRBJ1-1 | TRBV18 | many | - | TGTGCCAGCTCACCGACCATGAGGGGTTCGCGTGAAGCTTTCTTT | CASSPTMRGSREAFF
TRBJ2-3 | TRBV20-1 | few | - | TGCAGTGCCAGATTCCCAGATACGCAGTATTTT | CSARFPDTQYF
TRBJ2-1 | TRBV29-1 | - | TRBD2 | TGCAGCGCAAAAACGCCGGGACTAGGGCACAATGAGCAGTTCTTC | CSAKTPGLGHNEQFF
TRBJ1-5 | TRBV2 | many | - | TGTGCCAGCACCGTCGGGACCGCGGCCCAACAGCCCCAGCATTTT | CASTVGTAAQQPQHF
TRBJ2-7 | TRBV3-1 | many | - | TGTGCCAGCAGCCAAGACCCGGGACATCTCTACGAGCAGTACTTC | CASSQDPGHLYEQYF
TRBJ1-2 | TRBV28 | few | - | TGTGCCGGCAGTTTGATGGGGGCGGCTAACTATGGCTACACCTTC | CAGSLMGAANYGYTF
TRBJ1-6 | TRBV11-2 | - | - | TGTGCCAGCAGCTTAACAGGGAAGGGTTCACCCCTCCACTTT | CASSLTGKGSPLHF
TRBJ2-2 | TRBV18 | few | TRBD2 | TGTGCCAGCTCACCAGGGTCTAGCGGGACGACCGGGGAGCTGTTTTTT | CASSPGSSGTTGELFF
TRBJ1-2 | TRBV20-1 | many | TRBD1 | TGCAGTGCTAGACCGGACCGGGACAGGCTTGGCTACACCTTC | CSARPDRDRLGYTF
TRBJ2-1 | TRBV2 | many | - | TGTGCCAGCAGTGAAGCGGGGGGATCCCGAGGGCAGTTCTTC | CASSEAGGSRGQFF
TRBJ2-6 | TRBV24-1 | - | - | TGTGCCACCAATTCGGGCTGGGGGGCCAACGTCCTGACTTTC | CATNSGWGANVLTF
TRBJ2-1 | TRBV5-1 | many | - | TGCGCCAGCAGCTTGGCCTCGGGACGGAGCTCCTACAATGAGCAGTTCTTC | CASSLASGRSSYNEQFF
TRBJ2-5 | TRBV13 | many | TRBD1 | TGTGCCAGCAGCCCCCGGGACAGGGGGACGGAGACCCAGTACTTC | CASSPRDRGTETQYF
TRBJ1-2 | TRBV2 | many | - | TGTGCCAGCAGTGCGAGTGCAGGGCCTGACTATGGCTACACCTTC | CASSASAGPDYGYTF
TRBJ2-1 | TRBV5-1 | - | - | TGCGCCAGCAGCGGTAGCGATGATGAGCAGTTCTTC | CASSGSDDEQFF
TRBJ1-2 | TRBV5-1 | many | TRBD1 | TGCGCCAGCAGCCCAACACCACCCGGACAGGGAAGCGGCTACACCTTC | CASSPTPPGQGSGYTF
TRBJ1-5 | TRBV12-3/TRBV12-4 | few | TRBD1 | TGTGCCAGCAGTCCTCGGGACAGCCAATATAGCAATCAGCCCCAGCATTTT | CASSPRDSQYSNQPQHF
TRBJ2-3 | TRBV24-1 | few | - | TGTGCCACCAGTGACCAGGGTAGCCGTAGCACAGATACGCAGTATTTT | CATSDQGSRSTDTQYF
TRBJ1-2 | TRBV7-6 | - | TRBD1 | TGTGCCAGCAGCCCCGGGACAGGGGAGGGCTATGGCTACACCTTC | CASSPGTGEGYGYTF
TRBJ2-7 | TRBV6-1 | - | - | TGTGCCGGCGCAGTAAGCCCCGGGACTGCAACTACCTACGAGCAGTACTTC | CAGAVSPGTATTYEQYF
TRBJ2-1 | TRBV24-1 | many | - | TGTGCCACCAGTGATCCAGACAGAAGCTCCTACAATGAGCAGTTCTTC | CATSDPDRSSYNEQFF
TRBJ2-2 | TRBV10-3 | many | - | TGTGCCATCAGTGAGCTGGCAGGGCGATTCACCGGGGAGCTGTTTTTT | CAISELAGRFTGELFF
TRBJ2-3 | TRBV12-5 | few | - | TGTGCTAGTGGTTCCTCCCGGGCATCCCCAGATACGCAGTATTTT | CASGSSRASPDTQYF
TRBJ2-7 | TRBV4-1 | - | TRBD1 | TGCGCCAGCAGCCATGTTGGGGACAGGATTTACGAGCAGTACTTC | CASSHVGDRIYEQYF
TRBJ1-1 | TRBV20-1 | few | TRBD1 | TGCAGTGCTAGAATCGACAGGGTGTCCGTTGGCACTGAAGCTTTCTTT | CSARIDRVSVGTEAFF
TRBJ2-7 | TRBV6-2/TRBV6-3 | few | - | TGTGCCAGCGGACAGAGTATCTACGAGCAGTACTTC | CASGQSIYEQYF
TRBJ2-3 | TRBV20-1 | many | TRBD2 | TGCAGTGCTAGAGATAGCGGGAGGGCGGATACGCAGTATTTT | CSARDSGRADTQYF
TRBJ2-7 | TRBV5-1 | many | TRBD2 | TGCGCCAGCAGCCAATCTTCTGGACTAGCGGGAGCATACGAGCAGTACTTC | CASSQSSGLAGAYEQYF
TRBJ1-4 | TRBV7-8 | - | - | TGCGCCAGCAGCCAAGATTCGTCGGGGACGTATGAAAAACTGTTTTTT | CASSQDSSGTYEKLFF
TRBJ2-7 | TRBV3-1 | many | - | TGTGCCAGCAGCCAAGAACACGAGCAGTACTTC | CASSQEHEQYF
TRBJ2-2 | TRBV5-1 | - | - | TGCGCCAGCAGCTTCCAAGGGACCAACACCGGGGAGCTGTTTTTT | CASSFQGTNTGELFF
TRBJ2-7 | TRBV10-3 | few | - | TGTGCCATCAGTGAGTCCGACACCGAGCAGTACTTC | CAISESDTEQYF